This TCR beta chain was observed in a study of CD8 T cells in ankylosing spondylitis. Overall study results and limits: Eight or nine highly homologous variants made up a TCR beta motif that seemed to typify ankylosing spondylitis blood. Disease-associated clones were CD8+ and fairly uncommon in peripheral blood. The study looked at matched synovial fluid samples from ankylosing spondylitis patients. Disease-linked clones were reported to be significantly enriched there.

Trimming cost V 3 bases and J 0 bases, with 12 bases left between them. The CDR3 has 15 amino acids. From germline, CDR1 is SGHVS and CDR2 FQNEAQ. For TCR beta, libraries came from quantitative 5'-RACE with molecular barcodes. Each CDR3 protein gets one entry after TCRdb re-called the 5' RACE reads with MiXCR. There are 670,000 or so distinct CDR3 sequences in the sample; about 20% occur only once, and about a fifth lies in the top ten. The sample holds a few counts of this clonotype. What it recognizes is unknown. What was sequenced was blood, either unsorted or a sorted T cell fraction (not recorded which). The receptor comes from a male donor with ankylosing spondylitis. V usage is TRBV7-8 and J usage is TRBJ2-7; D may be TRBD2 (5 bases). CDR3 loop: CASSFLAQSSYEQYF. Here the CDR3 DNA reads TGTGCCAGCAGCTTCCTAGCCCAAAGCTCCTACGAGCAGTACTTC.